What follows describes a single TCR beta chain. TCRdb keeps only in-frame clones here, not all; method: immunoSEQ multiplex PCR. Here the sample spans some 59,000 clones, approximately 91% being singletons. The sample is drawn from a study of T cell changes during pregnancy in multiple sclerosis. Germline V gene data show CDR1 as SGHTS and CDR2 as YDEGEE. The CDR3 runs to 14 residues. Losses at the gene ends were 7 bases for V and 2 bases for J; bases not matched to a gene: 7. The sequence was collected from a female donor with multiple sclerosis, enrolled in a pregnancy study. The genes are TRBV5-8 and TRBJ2-3; 7 bases align to TRBD1. The source material was peripheral blood, sampled in the second trimester of pregnancy. DNA for the CDR3: TGTGCCAGCGCCCGGGACAGCTTCACAGATACGCAGTATTTT. Amino acids: CASARDSFTDTQYF.